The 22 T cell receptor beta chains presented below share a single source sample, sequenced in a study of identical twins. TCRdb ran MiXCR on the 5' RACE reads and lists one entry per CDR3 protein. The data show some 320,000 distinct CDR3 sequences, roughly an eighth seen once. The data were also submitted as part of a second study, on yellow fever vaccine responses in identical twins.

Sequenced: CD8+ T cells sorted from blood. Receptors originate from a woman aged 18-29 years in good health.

CDR3 in amino acids: CARRGPYEQYV. The CDR3 DNA follows: TGTGCCAGACGGGGGCCCTACGAGCAGTACGTC. The chain has TRBV19 and TRBJ2-7; TRBD1 or TRBD2 may be the D gene (6 bases each). Trimming took off 9 bases at V and 2 bases at J, with 8 bases between the two ends. Germline assignment: CDR1 LNHDA and CDR2 SQIVND (reference sequence). This CDR3 region has 11 residues.

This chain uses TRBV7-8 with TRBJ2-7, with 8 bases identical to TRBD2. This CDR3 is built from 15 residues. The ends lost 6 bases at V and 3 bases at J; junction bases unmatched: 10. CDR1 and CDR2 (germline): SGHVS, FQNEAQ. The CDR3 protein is CASRPIVAGGYEQYF. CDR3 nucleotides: TGTGCCAGCAGACCCATCGTTGCGGGGGGCTACGAGCAGTACTTC.

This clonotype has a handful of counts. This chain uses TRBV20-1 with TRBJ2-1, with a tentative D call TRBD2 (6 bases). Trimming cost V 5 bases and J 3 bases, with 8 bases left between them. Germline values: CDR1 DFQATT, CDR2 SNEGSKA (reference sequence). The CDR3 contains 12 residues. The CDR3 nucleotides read TGCAGTGCTTCCGGGGGCTACAATGAGCAGTTCTTC. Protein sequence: CSASGGYNEQFF.

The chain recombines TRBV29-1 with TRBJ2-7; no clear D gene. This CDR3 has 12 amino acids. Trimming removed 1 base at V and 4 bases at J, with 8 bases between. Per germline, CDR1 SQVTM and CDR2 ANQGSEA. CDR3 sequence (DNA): TGCAGCGTTGAAGTCCAGACGTACGAGCAGTACTTC. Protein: CSVEVQTYEQYF.

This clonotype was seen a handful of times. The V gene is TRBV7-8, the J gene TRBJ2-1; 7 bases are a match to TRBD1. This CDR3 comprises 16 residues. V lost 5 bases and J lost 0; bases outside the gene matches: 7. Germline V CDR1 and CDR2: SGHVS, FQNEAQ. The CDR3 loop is CASSAGTASSYNEQFF. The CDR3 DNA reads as TGTGCCAGCAGCGCAGGGACAGCGAGCTCCTACAATGAGCAGTTCTTC.

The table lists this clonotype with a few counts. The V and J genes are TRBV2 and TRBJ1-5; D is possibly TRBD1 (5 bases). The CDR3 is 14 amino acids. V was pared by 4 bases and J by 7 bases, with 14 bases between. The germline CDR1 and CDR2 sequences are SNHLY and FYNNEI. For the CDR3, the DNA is TGTGCCAGCAGTGGGGACGGGAGAGAGCAGCCCCAGCATTTT. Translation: CASSGDGREQPQHF.

CDR3 DNA: TGCAGTGCTAGAACTCCTCAGGGGGGTAGTCAGCCCCAGCATTTT. Amino acids: CSARTPQGGSQPQHF. The V and J genes are TRBV20-1 and TRBJ1-5; 7 bases align to TRBD1. V shed 2 bases and J 6 bases; nucleotides not matched to a gene: 10. This CDR3 spans 15 amino acids. Germline values: CDR1 DFQATT, CDR2 SNEGSKA (reference sequence).

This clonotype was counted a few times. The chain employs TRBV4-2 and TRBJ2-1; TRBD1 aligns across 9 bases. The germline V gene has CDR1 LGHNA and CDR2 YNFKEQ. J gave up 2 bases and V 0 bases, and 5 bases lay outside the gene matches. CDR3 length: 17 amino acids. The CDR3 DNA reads TGTGCCAGCAGCCAAGATGGGGACAGGGATGCCTACAATGAGCAGTTCTTC. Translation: CASSQDGDRDAYNEQFF.

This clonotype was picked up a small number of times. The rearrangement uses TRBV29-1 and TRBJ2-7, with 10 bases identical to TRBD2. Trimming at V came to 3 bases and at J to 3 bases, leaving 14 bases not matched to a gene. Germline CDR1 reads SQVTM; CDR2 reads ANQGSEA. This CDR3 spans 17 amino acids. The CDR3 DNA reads TGCAGCGTTGAGGGGACTAGCGCTGAAGGGGGTGGCTACGAGCAGTACTTC. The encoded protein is CSVEGTSAEGGGYEQYF.

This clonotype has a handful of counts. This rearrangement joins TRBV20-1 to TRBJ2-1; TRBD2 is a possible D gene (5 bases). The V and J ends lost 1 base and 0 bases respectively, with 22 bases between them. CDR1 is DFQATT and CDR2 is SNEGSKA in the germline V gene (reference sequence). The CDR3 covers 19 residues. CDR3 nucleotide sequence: TGCAGTGCTAGAGCCGGACCCATCTTGAGGGAGAGCTCCTACAATGAGCAGTTCTTC. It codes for CSARAGPILRESSYNEQFF.

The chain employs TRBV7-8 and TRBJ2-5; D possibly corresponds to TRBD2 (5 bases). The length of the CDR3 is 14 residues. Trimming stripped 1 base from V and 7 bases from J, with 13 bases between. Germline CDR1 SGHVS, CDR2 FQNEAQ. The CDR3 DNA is TGTGCCAGCAGCTTAGAGAGGGCTTCCGGGACCCAGTACTTC. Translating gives CASSLERASGTQYF.

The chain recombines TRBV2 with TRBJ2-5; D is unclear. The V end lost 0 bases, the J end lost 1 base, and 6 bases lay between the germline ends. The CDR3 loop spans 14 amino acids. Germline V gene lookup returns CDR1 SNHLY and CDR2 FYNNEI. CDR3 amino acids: CASSEALFQETQYF. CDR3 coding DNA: TGTGCCAGCAGTGAAGCGCTGTTCCAAGAGACCCAGTACTTC.

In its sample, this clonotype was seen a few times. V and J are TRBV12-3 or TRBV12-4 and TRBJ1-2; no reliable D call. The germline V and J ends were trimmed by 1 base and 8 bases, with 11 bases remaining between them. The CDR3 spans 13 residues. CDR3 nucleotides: TGTGCCAGCAGTTTAGGGCCTACGGCCGGCTACACCTTC. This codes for CASSLGPTAGYTF.

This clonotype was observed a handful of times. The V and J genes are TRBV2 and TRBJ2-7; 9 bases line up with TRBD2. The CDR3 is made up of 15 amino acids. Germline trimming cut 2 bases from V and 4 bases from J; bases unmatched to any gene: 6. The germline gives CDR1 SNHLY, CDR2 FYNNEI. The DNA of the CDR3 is TGTGCCAGCAGTGAAACAGCGGGGGGTCAATACGAGCAGTACGTC. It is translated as CASSETAGGQYEQYV.

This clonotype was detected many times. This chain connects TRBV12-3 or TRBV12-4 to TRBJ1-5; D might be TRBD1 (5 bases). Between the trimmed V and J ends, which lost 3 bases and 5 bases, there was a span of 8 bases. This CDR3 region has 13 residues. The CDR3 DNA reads TGTGCCAGCAGTTTCGGGGGGGATCAGCCCCAGCATTTT. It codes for CASSFGGDQPQHF.

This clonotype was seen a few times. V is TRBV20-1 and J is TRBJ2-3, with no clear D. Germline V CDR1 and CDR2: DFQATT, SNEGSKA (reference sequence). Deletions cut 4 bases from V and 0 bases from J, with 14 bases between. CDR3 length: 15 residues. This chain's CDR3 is CSANGQAGSTDTQYF. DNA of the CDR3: TGCAGTGCTAATGGGCAGGCAGGCAGCACAGATACGCAGTATTTT.

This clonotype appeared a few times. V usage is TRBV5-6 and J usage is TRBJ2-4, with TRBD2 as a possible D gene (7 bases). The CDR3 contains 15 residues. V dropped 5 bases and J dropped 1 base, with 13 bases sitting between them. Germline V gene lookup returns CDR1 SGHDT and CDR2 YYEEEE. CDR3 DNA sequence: TGTGCCAGCAGAGTGGGGGGGGCTGCCAAAAACATTCAGTACTTC. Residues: CASRVGGAAKNIQYF.

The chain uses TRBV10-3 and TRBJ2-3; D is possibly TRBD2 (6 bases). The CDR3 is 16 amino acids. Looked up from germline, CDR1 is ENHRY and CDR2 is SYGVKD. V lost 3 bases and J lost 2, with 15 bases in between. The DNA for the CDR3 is TGTGCCATCAGTGACGCGGGGCGGGACCCCACAGATACGCAGTATTTT. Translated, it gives CAISDAGRDPTDTQYF.

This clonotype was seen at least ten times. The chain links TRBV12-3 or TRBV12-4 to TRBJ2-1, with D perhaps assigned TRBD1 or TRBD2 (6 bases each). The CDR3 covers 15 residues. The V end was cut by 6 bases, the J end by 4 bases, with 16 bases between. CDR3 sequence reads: CASRLRGPQYNEQFF. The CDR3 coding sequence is TGTGCCAGCAGACTCCGGGGGCCTCAATACAATGAGCAGTTCTTC.

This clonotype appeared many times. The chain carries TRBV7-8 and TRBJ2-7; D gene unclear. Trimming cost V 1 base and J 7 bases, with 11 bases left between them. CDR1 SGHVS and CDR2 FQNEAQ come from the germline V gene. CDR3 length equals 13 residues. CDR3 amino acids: CASSLVDLGEQYV. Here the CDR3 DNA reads TGTGCCAGCAGCTTAGTTGACCTCGGGGAGCAGTACGTC.

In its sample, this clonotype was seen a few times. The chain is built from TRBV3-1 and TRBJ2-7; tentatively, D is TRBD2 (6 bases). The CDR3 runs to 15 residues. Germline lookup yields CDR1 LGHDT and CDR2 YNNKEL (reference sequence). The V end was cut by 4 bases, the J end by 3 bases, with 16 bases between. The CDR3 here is CASSPEIAALYEQYF. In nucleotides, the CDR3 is TGTGCCAGCAGCCCCGAGATAGCGGCCCTCTACGAGCAGTACTTC.

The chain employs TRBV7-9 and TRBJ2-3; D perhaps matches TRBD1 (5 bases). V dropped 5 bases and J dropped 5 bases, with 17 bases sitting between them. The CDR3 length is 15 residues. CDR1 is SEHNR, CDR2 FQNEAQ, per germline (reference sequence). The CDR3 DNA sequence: TGTGCCAGCAGCCCCCGGACCCACACAGGAGATACGCAGTATTTT. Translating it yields CASSPRTHTGDTQYF.